What follows describes a single TCR beta chain. As yet, its antigen is unknown. CDR3 length: 14 amino acids. Germline-derived CDR1 and CDR2 are LNHDA and SQIVND (reference sequence). The V and J ends lost 5 bases and 5 bases, in that order; junction bases with no gene match: 6. These data originate in a study of a mutant IDH1 vaccine in newly diagnosed glioma. Indicated time point: week 11, during vaccination. Topical imiquimod was applied with each vaccine dose, which held 300 ug of mutant IDH1 20-mer peptide. Study-level findings and limits: No link was apparently found between pseudoprogression and changes in top peripheral T cell clonotypes.

Libraries were prepared by immunoSEQ multiplex PCR; TCRdb keeps only in-frame clonotypes and omits some of them. This repertoire shows about 110,000 clones, about nine tenths found once; its top ten account for 0.5% to 0.65%. The gene calls are TRBV19 and TRBJ2-7; 10 bases are shared with TRBD1. The source material was PBMCs, sampled from a glioma patient whose treatment included an IDH1 peptide vaccine. The sequence was obtained from a woman in her forties or fifties with glioma. CDR3 loop: CASSLTGGYDEQYF. The CDR3 nucleotides are TGTGCCAGTAGTTTGACAGGGGGCTACGACGAGCAGTACTTC.